This is a list of T cell receptor beta chains from one sample in a study of cytotoxic CD8 clonotypes in ibrutinib-treated CLL. Sequenced by immunoSEQ multiplex PCR; TCRdb stores in-frame clones only, minus some. The table lists 300,000 to 350,000 clones, around four fifths of them singletons. The sequenced sample was PBMCs, obtained before ibrutinib treatment. Source of these receptors: a human donor with chronic lymphocytic leukemia. Both conserved end residues are part of each CDR3. A D gene is named only where the DNA matches it firmly. A clone size is listed for some rows: how often the clone was seen (once, few, many), or a class if it is expanded.

TRBJ2-1,-,TRBV6-6,TRBD1,CASSTSGQGAGNEQFF,TGTGCCAGCAGTACCTCCGGACAGGGGGCGGGTAATGAGCAGTTCTTC
TRBJ2-2,once,TRBV10-1,-,CASSEYRATGELFF,TGCGCCAGCAGTGAGTACAGGGCCACCGGGGAGCTGTTTTTT
TRBJ1-4,few,TRBV30,TRBD1,CAWSSTGSNEKLFF,TGTGCCTGGTCCTCGACAGGGAGTAATGAAAAACTGTTTTTT
TRBJ2-3,-,TRBV11-1,-,CASSPRADTQYF,TGTGCCAGCAGCCCGAGGGCTGATACGCAGTATTTT
TRBJ1-1,-,TRBV9,-,CASSVVSGVNTEAFF,TGTGCCAGCAGCGTAGTATCGGGGGTGAACACTGAAGCTTTCTTT
TRBJ2-1,few,TRBV29-1,-,CSVDTYNEQFF,TGCAGCGTTGACACCTACAATGAGCAGTTCTTC
TRBJ2-4,-,TRBV18,TRBD1,CASSPDRAWAKNIQYF,TGTGCCAGCTCACCTGACAGGGCGTGGGCCAAAAACATTCAGTACTTC
TRBJ1-2,-,TRBV7-9,-,CASSLVTGGPNYGYTF,TGTGCCAGCAGCTTAGTGACAGGAGGGCCAAACTATGGCTACACCTTC
TRBJ1-5,-,TRBV28,-,CASSFRPRPQHF,TGTGCCAGCAGTTTCAGGCCGCGGCCCCAGCATTTT
TRBJ2-7,once,TRBV2,-,CASRTVGGLSYEQYF,TGTGCCAGCAGGACCGTGGGGGGCCTCTCCTACGAGCAGTACTTC
TRBJ1-5,few,TRBV7-6,-,CASSTWDNQPQHF,TGTGCCAGCAGCACCTGGGACAATCAGCCCCAGCATTTT
TRBJ1-3,-,TRBV5-1,-,CASSLGPVKSSGNTIYF,TGCGCCAGCAGCTTGGGGCCGGTCAAGAGCTCTGGAAACACCATATATTTT
TRBJ1-1,-,TRBV7-2,-,CASSFTTANTEAFF,TGTGCCAGCAGCTTCACGACAGCGAACACTGAAGCTTTCTTT
TRBJ2-3,-,TRBV10-3,-,CAISDLGSSTDTQYF,TGTGCCATCAGTGATCTTGGCTCTAGCACAGATACGCAGTATTTT
TRBJ1-1,-,TRBV29-1,TRBD1,CSALRQGARGAEAFF,TGCAGCGCCCTAAGACAGGGGGCGCGGGGTGCTGAAGCTTTCTTT
TRBJ2-7,-,TRBV7-6,TRBD2,CASSLELAGAYEQYF,TGTGCCAGCAGCTTAGAGCTAGCGGGTGCCTACGAGCAGTACTTC
TRBJ2-5,once,TRBV6-1,TRBD1,CASANRGQGETQYF,TGTGCCAGCGCCAACAGGGGGCAGGGAGAGACCCAGTACTTC
TRBJ2-3,-,TRBV6-5,-,CASSLRGGDTDTQYF,TGTGCCAGCAGCCTACGTGGTGGGGACACAGATACGCAGTATTTT
TRBJ1-2,-,TRBV6-1,-,CASSEVWDGPYGYTF,TGTGCCAGCAGTGAAGTGTGGGACGGCCCCTATGGCTACACCTTC